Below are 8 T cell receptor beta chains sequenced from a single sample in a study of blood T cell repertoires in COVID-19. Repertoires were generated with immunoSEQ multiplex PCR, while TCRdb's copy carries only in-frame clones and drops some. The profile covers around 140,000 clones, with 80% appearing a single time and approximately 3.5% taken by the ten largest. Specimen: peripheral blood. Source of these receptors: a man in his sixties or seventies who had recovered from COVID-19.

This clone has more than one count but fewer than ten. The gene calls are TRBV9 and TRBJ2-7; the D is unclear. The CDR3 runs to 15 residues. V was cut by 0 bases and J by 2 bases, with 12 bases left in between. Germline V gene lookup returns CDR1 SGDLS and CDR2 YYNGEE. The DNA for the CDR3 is TGTGCCAGCAGCGTAGGGTATGGAGCTACCTACGAGCAGTACTTC. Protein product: CASSVGYGATYEQYF.

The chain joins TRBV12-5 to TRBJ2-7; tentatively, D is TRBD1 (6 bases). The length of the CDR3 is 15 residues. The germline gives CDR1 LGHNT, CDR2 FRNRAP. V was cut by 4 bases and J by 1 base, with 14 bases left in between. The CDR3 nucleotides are TGTGCTAGTGGTTCGCACAGGGACCCATCCTACGAGCAGTACTTC. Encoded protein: CASGSHRDPSYEQYF.

In DNA form, the CDR3 reads TGCAGTGCTAGCTATCTAGATACGCAGTATTTT. Protein: CSASYLDTQYF. The genes are TRBV20-1 and TRBJ2-3; D is ambiguous. There are 11 residues in the CDR3. V lost 3 bases and J 5 bases, leaving 6 bases between the germline ends. CDR1 and CDR2 from the germline V gene are DFQATT and SNEGSKA (reference sequence).

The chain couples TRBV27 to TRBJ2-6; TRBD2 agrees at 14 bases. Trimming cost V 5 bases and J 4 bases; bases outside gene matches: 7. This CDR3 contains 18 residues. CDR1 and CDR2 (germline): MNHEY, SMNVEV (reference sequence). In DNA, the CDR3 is TGTGCCAGCAGTCCCTTGGGACTAGCGGGAGAGGGGGCCAACGTCCTGACTTTC. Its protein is CASSPLGLAGEGANVLTF.

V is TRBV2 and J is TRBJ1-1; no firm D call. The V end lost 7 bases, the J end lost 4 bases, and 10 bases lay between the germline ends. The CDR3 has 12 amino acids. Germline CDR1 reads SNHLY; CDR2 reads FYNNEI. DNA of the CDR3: TGTGCCAGCACAGCGTTGGCCACTGAAGCTTTCTTT. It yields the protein CASTALATEAFF.

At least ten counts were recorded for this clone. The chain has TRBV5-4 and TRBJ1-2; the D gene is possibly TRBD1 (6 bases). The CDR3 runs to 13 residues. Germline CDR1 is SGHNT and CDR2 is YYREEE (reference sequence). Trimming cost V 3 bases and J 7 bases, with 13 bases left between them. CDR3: CASSYTGTGGYTF. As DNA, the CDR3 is TGTGCCAGCAGCTACACAGGGACCGGTGGCTACACCTTC.

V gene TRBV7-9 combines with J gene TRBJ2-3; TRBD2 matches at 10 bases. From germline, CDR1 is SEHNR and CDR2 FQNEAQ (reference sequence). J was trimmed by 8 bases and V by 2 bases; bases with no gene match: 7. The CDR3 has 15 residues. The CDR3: CASSLLAGEGGTQYF. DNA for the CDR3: TGTGCCAGCAGCTTACTAGCGGGAGAGGGAGGTACGCAGTATTTT.

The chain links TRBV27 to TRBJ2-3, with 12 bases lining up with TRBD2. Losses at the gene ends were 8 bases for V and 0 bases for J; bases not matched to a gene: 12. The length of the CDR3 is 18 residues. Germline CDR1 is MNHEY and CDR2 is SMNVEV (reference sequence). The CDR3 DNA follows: TGTGCCAGCGGACGGGGACTAGCGGGCCGAACTAGCACAGATACGCAGTATTTT. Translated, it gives CASGRGLAGRTSTDTQYF.